The subject of this entry is one T cell receptor (beta chain). This entry comes from a study of T cell changes during pregnancy in multiple sclerosis. V lost 0 bases and J lost 5; bases outside the gene matches: 3. CDR3 length: 14 residues. Germline-derived CDR1 and CDR2 are SEHNR and FQNEAQ (reference sequence). The repertoire was sequenced with immunoSEQ multiplex PCR; TCRdb's copy has only in-frame clones and lacks some. Of around 36,000 clones listed, around 90% are singletons. The receptor comes from a female donor with multiple sclerosis, enrolled in a pregnancy study. Sequencing used CD8+ T cells from peripheral blood mononuclear cells, obtained before pregnancy. This rearrangement joins TRBV7-9 to TRBJ2-7; 8 nucleotides agree with TRBD2. CDR3 nucleotides: TGTGCCAGCAGCTTAGCGCGGGAGGTCGACGAGCAGTACTTC. It specifies CASSLAREVDEQYF.